The text below deals with one T cell receptor beta chain. Its target is unknown. Other nucleotide sequences in the sample specify the same CDR3. The data originate from a study of Ad26.COV2.S vaccination and SARS-CoV-2 variants. Treatment noted: approximately 18 received Ad26.COV2.S at low or high dose, single or two shots; several received placebo; per-sample allocation not given. Collection of samples fell on day 63 after the first vaccine or placebo injection. Sequenced by immunoSEQ multiplex PCR; TCRdb stores in-frame clones only, minus some. The top ten clones hold under 2% of a sample with some 390,000 clones, approximately 91% of them seen once. Study outcomes and limitations: Vaccine recipients posted higher spike-specific TCR breadth than their placebo counterparts.

Trimming removed 1 base at V and 6 bases at J, with 10 bases between. Germline CDR1 and CDR2: LGHDT and YNNKEL (reference sequence). The CDR3 runs 13 residues. The sequence derives from a person aged 18-60 years who received the Ad26.COV2.S COVID-19 vaccine or a placebo. The V gene is TRBV3-1 (or the pseudogene TRBV3-2), the J gene TRBJ2-7, with TRBD2 as a possible D gene (5 bases). The specimen comprised peripheral blood, sampled in a trial of Ad26.COV2.S vaccine versus placebo. The CDR3 region is CASSQVGRGEQYF. The CDR3 DNA reads TGTGCCAGCAGCCAAGTAGGTCGGGGCGAGCAGTACTTC.